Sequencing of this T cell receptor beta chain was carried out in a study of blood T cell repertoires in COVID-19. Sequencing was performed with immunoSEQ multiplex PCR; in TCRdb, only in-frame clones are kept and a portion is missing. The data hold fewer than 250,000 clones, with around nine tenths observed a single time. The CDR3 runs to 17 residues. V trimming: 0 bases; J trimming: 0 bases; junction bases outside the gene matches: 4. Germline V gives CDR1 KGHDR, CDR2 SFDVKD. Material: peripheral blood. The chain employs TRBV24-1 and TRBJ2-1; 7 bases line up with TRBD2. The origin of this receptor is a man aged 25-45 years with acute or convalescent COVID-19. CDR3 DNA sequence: TGTGCCACCAGTGATTTGAGGAGCGGGACCTCCTACAATGAGCAGTTCTTC. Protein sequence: CATSDLRSGTSYNEQFF.